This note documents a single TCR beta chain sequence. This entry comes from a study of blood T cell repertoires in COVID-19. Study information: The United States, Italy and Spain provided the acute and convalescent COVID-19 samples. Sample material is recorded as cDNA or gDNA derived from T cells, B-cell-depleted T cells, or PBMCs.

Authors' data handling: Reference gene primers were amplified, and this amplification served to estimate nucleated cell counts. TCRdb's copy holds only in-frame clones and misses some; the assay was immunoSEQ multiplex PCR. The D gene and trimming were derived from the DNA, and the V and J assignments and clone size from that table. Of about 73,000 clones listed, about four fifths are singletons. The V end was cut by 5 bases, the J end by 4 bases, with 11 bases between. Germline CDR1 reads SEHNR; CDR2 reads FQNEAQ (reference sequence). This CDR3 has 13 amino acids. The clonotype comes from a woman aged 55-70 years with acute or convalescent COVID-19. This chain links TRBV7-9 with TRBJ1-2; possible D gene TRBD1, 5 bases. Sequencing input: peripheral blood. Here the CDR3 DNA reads TGTGCCAGCAGCAACGACAGCCCCTATGGCTACACCTTC. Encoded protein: CASSNDSPYGYTF. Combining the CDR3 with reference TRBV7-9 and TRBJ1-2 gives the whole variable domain DTGVSQNPRHKITKRGQNVTFRCDPISEHNRLYWYRQTLGQGPEFLTYFQNEAQLEKSRLLSDRFSAERPKGSFSTLEIQRTEQGDSAMYLCASSNDSPYGYTFGSGTRLTVV.